What follows describes a single T cell receptor beta chain. The sample holds a few counts of this clonotype. The specificity of this receptor is unknown. It has no much larger one-base neighbor in the sample; base qualities were not kept. This entry comes from a study of naive and memory T cell subsets (dated by TCRdb to the late 2010s). At the level of the whole study: In the figure summarizing the skin biopsy and whole blood samples, around 10 blood donors, 7 tuberculin skin test biopsies and 3 saline control biopsies were reported. Usually PCR2 was run as a SYBR Green qPCR and stopped at a set threshold, although low-input samples could use end-point PCR (roughly 6 cycles) instead. Results and caveats for the whole study, not just this receptor: The RNA-based method was acknowledged to be potentially sensitive to changes in TCR transcripts with T cell activation and differentiation.

Library creation used 5' RACE. Four rounds of PCR, run with the SP2 primer together with nested alpha and beta constant region primers, were used to amplify the ligated cDNA. TCR RNA was reverse transcribed with SuperScript IV using alpha and beta constant region primers for the blood and skin samples. An oligonucleotide carrying the Illumina SP2 primer and a UMI was ligated to the 3' end of the cDNA by means of T4 RNA ligase 1. The 12-nucleotide UMI consisted of two random hexamers with an eight-base spacer between the hexamers to prevent hairpin formation. From the second PCR onward, TCR alpha and beta chain libraries were processed separately and dual indexed for multiplexing. After pooling, the indexed libraries were analyzed by capillary electrophoresis and sequenced on either an Illumina MiSeq or NextSeq. PhiX DNA at about 5-7.5% was added to the libraries to raise base diversity and improve cluster recognition. In the original analysis: Demultiplexor took UMIs from read 2, joined the UMIs to the TCR sequence from read 1, and separated reads according to sample indices. Decombinator identified V and J genes and V-J junctions and gave each TCR a five-part identifier that included V and J deletions. Collapsinator used UMIs to correct sequencing errors and PCR amplification heterogeneity, yielding UMI-based abundance per TCR. CDR3Translator converted identifiers to nucleotide sequence, translated to amino acids, and extracted CDR3 regions using terminal motifs. After normalization to the amount of input RNA, error-corrected alpha and beta TCR counts from blood and skin were compared. TCRdb reprocessing: public reads trimmed at Q25 with fastp, clones called with MiXCR, in-frame beta chains kept. Each CDR3 protein appears once, grouped with its most common genes and DNA. V and J calls and clone size were set by TCRdb, not the authors. The sample table records roughly 56,000 distinct CDR3 sequences; roughly 7% of these occur just once. The ten largest clonotypes hold more than 9.5% of the sample.

A robust, sensitive protocol for the amplification, sequencing and analysis of TCRs was described in the study, in which 3' ligation of a UMI-containing oligonucleotide to TCR cDNA was used. Whole blood analysis involved drawing roughly 2.4 ml of peripheral blood from adult healthy volunteers into Tempus tubes and then extracting RNA following the manufacturer's instructions. Before reverse transcription, total RNA that had not been cell sorted was treated with RQ1 DNase, with a target input of roughly 1 to 1,100 ng. Libraries were prepared from skin biopsies and whole blood so that pipeline robustness could be tested in samples in which T cells form a minority population. From a lookup of the germline V gene (reference sequence), CDR1 and CDR2 are LNHDA and SQIVND. Counted from cysteine to phenylalanine, this CDR3 has 13 amino acids. Only the CDR3 portion is preserved as DNA: 39 bases, with reading frame beginning at the first base. V is cut by 3 bases and J by 6 bases, and the space between the germline ends is 8 bases.

The TCR sequence derives from a male donor in good health. Rearrangement joined TRBV19 to TRBJ2-2; TRBD2 is perhaps the D gene, given 5 matching bases. For the CDR3, the sequence is CASSITLAGELFF. DNA sequence: TGTGCCAGTAGTATCACACTAGCCGGGGAGCTGTTTTTT.